A selection of T cell receptor beta chains follows, all from one sample in a study of T cell responses to AZD1222 COVID-19 vaccine. Only in-frame clones appear in the TCRdb table, and some are missing; sequencing was by immunoSEQ multiplex PCR. The sample includes 54,000 or so clones, about 90% seen only once; the top ten take roughly 14%. The sample consisted of peripheral blood, taken on day 0 of AZD1222 vaccination. These receptor sequences come from an adult in good health. Each CDR3 is given with its conserved first and last residue. The D gene is left open where the match is weak. Part of the rows lack a size; the others show once, few, many or a class for expanded clones.

TRBD2	TRBV6-6	TRBJ2-1	.	TGTGCCAGCAGTTACGGTACTAGCGGACATCTCAATGAGCAGTTCTTC	CASSYGTSGHLNEQFF
.	TRBV3-1/TRBV3-2	TRBJ1-1	.	TGTGCCAGCAGCCAAGGTGGGGGTGTGAACACTGAAGCTTTCTTT	CASSQGGGVNTEAFF
.	TRBV10-3	TRBJ2-3	.	TGTGCCATCACCTCAGGGGAATTCAGCACAGATACGCAGTATTTT	CAITSGEFSTDTQYF
TRBD1	TRBV6-5	TRBJ1-1	.	TGTGCCAGCAGAGCTGGGACAGCCTACACTGAAGCTTTCTTT	CASRAGTAYTEAFF
TRBD1	TRBV24-1	TRBJ2-3	.	TGTGCCACCAGTCTGGGGGGGACAGGGGCCGATACGCAGTATTTT	CATSLGGTGADTQYF
.	TRBV4-3	TRBJ2-5	.	TGCGCCAGCAACAAACCAAGGGACAGGACTAGCTATCCGCCAACTGGGGAGACCCAGTACTTC	CASNKPRDRTSYPPTGETQYF
.	TRBV5-1	TRBJ1-5	.	TGCGCCAGCAGCTTGGGTGGGAGGGTCAATCAGCCCCAGCATTTT	CASSLGGRVNQPQHF
.	TRBV15	TRBJ2-7	.	TGTGCCACCAGCAGAGACCCAGGACTCTACGAGCAGTACTTC	CATSRDPGLYEQYF
.	TRBV2	TRBJ1-2	.	TGTGCCAGCAGTGACGGACCGGGCTACACCTTC	CASSDGPGYTF
TRBD1	TRBV24-1	TRBJ2-2	.	TGTGCCACCAGTGATTTGGGTGGGACAGCGAACACCGGGGAGCTGTTTTTT	CATSDLGGTANTGELFF
.	TRBV21-1	TRBJ2-7	.	TGTGCCAGCAGCCTCCGGGACTACTCCTACGAGCAGTACTTC	CASSLRDYSYEQYF
.	TRBV18	TRBJ1-1	once	TGTGCCAGCTCGACGACAGAGAACACTGAAGCTTTCTTT	CASSTTENTEAFF
TRBD1	TRBV28	TRBJ1-6	once	TGTGCCAGCAGGACAGGGTTCAATTCACCCCTCCACTTT	CASRTGFNSPLHF
.	TRBV18	TRBJ2-7	.	TGTGCCAGCTCACCTTCCCTAGGGGGGGACGAGCAGTACTTC	CASSPSLGGDEQYF
.	TRBV2	TRBJ2-3	.	TGTGCCAGCAGAGAAGGCGGGGTCGCAGATACGCAGTATTTT	CASREGGVADTQYF
.	TRBV6-5	TRBJ1-1	.	TGTGCCAGCAGCCACGGGGGGTCAGCTTTCTTT	CASSHGGSAFF
.	TRBV11-2	TRBJ2-1	.	TGTGCCAGCAGTCCGTACATGCAGGAGAGAGATGAGCAGTTCTTC	CASSPYMQERDEQFF
TRBD2	TRBV5-1	TRBJ2-7	.	TGCGCCAGCAGCTTGGCTGGGTCTAGCGGGCGCTCCTACGAGCAGTACTTC	CASSLAGSSGRSYEQYF
.	TRBV18	TRBJ2-5	.	TGTGCCAGCTCACCCCCCGGACAGGGACTACAGACCCAGTACTTC	CASSPPGQGLQTQYF
TRBD2	TRBV12-3/TRBV12-4	TRBJ2-7	.	TGTGCCAGCAGCCCCGGACTAGTACGCGAGCAGTACTTC	CASSPGLVREQYF
.	TRBV18	TRBJ2-7	once	TGTGCCAGCTCACCACGTTCCAGGGACTACGAGCAGTACTTC	CASSPRSRDYEQYF
TRBD1	TRBV30	TRBJ2-1	.	TGTGCCTGGAAAGGGGGACAGTCCGGTGGGGATGAGCAGTTCTTC	CAWKGGQSGGDEQFF
.	TRBV7-9	TRBJ1-6	.	TGTGCCAGCAGCTTATCGTCCACGTATAATTCACCCCTCCACTTT	CASSLSSTYNSPLHF
TRBD2	TRBV19	TRBJ2-1	.	TGTGCCAGTAGTCTCAGGAAAGGACTAGCGGGCCCTTTGGTGCCCCCCAATGAGCAGTTCTTC	CASSLRKGLAGPLVPPNEQFF
.	TRBV7-2	TRBJ2-3	.	TGTGCCAGCAGCTTATCGCCGTACACAGATACGCAGTATTTT	CASSLSPYTDTQYF
.	TRBV11-2	TRBJ1-6	few	TGTGCCAGCAGCTTAGGGAGCTCCTATAATTCACCCCTCCACTTT	CASSLGSSYNSPLHF
TRBD2	TRBV11-3	TRBJ2-7	.	TGTGCCAGCAGCCCAAGAGCGGGAGGTGATGATTCCTACGAGCAGTACTTC	CASSPRAGGDDSYEQYF
TRBD1	TRBV7-2	TRBJ1-3	.	TGTGCCAGCAGCTTAGCCTGGGGATTCCAACAGGGGGCATCTGGAAACACCATATATTTT	CASSLAWGFQQGASGNTIYF
.	TRBV30	TRBJ1-2	few	TGTGCCTGGAGTCTTAAGACAGTGAACTATGGCTACACCTTC	CAWSLKTVNYGYTF
TRBD2	TRBV9	TRBJ2-3	.	TGTGCCCCCCACATGGAATGCGGGAGGGAAGATACGCAGTATTTT	CAPHMECGREDTQYF
TRBD1	TRBV12-3/TRBV12-4	TRBJ2-2	.	TGTGCCAGCTCGGACAGGGAGGCCGGGGAGCTGTTTTTT	CASSDREAGELFF
.	TRBV4-1	TRBJ1-4	few	TGCGCCAGCAGCCAAGTCCAGGGAGATGAAAAACTGTTTTTT	CASSQVQGDEKLFF
TRBD1	TRBV11-3	TRBJ2-5	once	TGTGCCAGCAGCCGAACCTCGACAGGGCAAGAGACCCAGTACTTC	CASSRTSTGQETQYF
TRBD1	TRBV5-1	TRBJ2-3	.	TGCGCCAGCAGCTTACAACCAGGGGGTAGCACAGATACGCAGTATTTT	CASSLQPGGSTDTQYF
.	TRBV6-1	TRBJ2-1	.	TGTGCCAGCAGTGAGTGGGATAGCTCCTACAATGAGCAGTTCTTC	CASSEWDSSYNEQFF
.	TRBV3-1/TRBV3-2	TRBJ1-5	.	TGTGCCAGCAGCCAAGATCAGAATCAGCCCCAGCATTTT	CASSQDQNQPQHF
TRBD1	TRBV4-1	TRBJ2-7	.	TGCGCCAGCAGCCAAGAACCCAGGGGGCGATCCTACGAGCAGTACTTC	CASSQEPRGRSYEQYF
.	TRBV11-2	TRBJ1-3	.	TGTGCCAGCAGCTTAGTCATAGACAGATACTCTGGAAACACCATATATTTT	CASSLVIDRYSGNTIYF
TRBD1	TRBV28	TRBJ2-5	.	TGTGCCAGCAGTACTACCGGGACAGGGAAGGGGGAGACCCAGTACTTC	CASSTTGTGKGETQYF
TRBD1	TRBV9	TRBJ2-3	.	TGTGCCAGCAGCACCCGGACAGGGACGACAGATACGCAGTATTTT	CASSTRTGTTDTQYF
.	TRBV19	TRBJ1-6	.	TGTGCCAGTAGTATTGATGGCAGGCCTCATTATAATTCACCCCTCCACTTT	CASSIDGRPHYNSPLHF
TRBD2	TRBV3-1/TRBV3-2	TRBJ2-2	.	TGTGCCAGCAGCCAAGTCATCGCGGGAGGCGGCACCGGGGAGCTGTTTTTT	CASSQVIAGGGTGELFF